A selection of T cell receptor beta chains follows, all from one sample in a study of T cell repertoires in cytomegalovirus infection. These receptors' antigens are unknown. TCRdb re-analysed the reads in MiXCR, keeping a single row per CDR3 protein. Of 45,000 to 50,000 distinct CDR3 sequences in the sample, about 19% are singletons; the top ten hold 53%. Sequences were derived from CD8+ T cells from cultured PBMCs, sampled from culture after CMV antigen stimulation. These receptors all come from a human donor in good health (CMV status not recorded). Some clones in this sample may be carry-over from other donors' samples. CDR3s include the opening cysteine and the closing phenylalanine or tryptophan. Each record gives: clone size, D gene, V gene, J gene, CDR3 protein. A D gene is named only where the DNA matches it firmly. Rows give clone size only sometimes, using once, few, many, or a class for an expanded clone.

clone_size: many
d_call: TRBD2
v_call: TRBV10-3
j_call: TRBJ2-1
cdr3_aa: CAISARFGLAGEGEQFF

clone_size: NA
d_call: NA
v_call: TRBV18
j_call: TRBJ1-1
cdr3_aa: CASSPDGGTEAFF

clone_size: few
d_call: NA
v_call: TRBV7-6
j_call: TRBJ1-2
cdr3_aa: CASSLDGSSYGYTF

clone_size: NA
d_call: TRBD2
v_call: TRBV7-9
j_call: TRBJ2-1
cdr3_aa: CASSQTSGRASYEQFF

clone_size: NA
d_call: NA
v_call: TRBV4-3
j_call: TRBJ2-1
cdr3_aa: CASSQEPGHTSYNEQFF

clone_size: NA
d_call: NA
v_call: TRBV5-6
j_call: TRBJ2-7
cdr3_aa: CASSFGSSYEQYF

clone_size: many
d_call: TRBD2
v_call: TRBV6-1
j_call: TRBJ2-7
cdr3_aa: CASRNSGGAYEQYF

clone_size: many
d_call: TRBD2
v_call: TRBV20-1
j_call: TRBJ2-1
cdr3_aa: CSASVWTSGSFGNEQFF

clone_size: NA
d_call: TRBD2
v_call: TRBV6-2/TRBV6-3
j_call: TRBJ2-3
cdr3_aa: CASSPVIAGGPGTQYF

clone_size: NA
d_call: NA
v_call: TRBV7-9
j_call: TRBJ2-1
cdr3_aa: CASSPAATYEQFF

clone_size: medium-sized
d_call: TRBD2
v_call: TRBV7-6
j_call: TRBJ2-3
cdr3_aa: CASSPAGGIADTQYF

clone_size: few
d_call: NA
v_call: TRBV29-1
j_call: TRBJ2-5
cdr3_aa: CSVEGREYRTQYF

clone_size: few
d_call: NA
v_call: TRBV28
j_call: TRBJ1-2
cdr3_aa: CASSLQTYGYTF

clone_size: once
d_call: NA
v_call: TRBV6-2/TRBV6-3
j_call: TRBJ2-1
cdr3_aa: CASSYPGLYNEQFF

clone_size: NA
d_call: TRBD2
v_call: TRBV29-1
j_call: TRBJ2-1
cdr3_aa: CSVEEPTSGGAYEQFF

clone_size: many
d_call: TRBD2
v_call: TRBV15
j_call: TRBJ2-2
cdr3_aa: CATSRLAGAEGGELFF

clone_size: few
d_call: NA
v_call: TRBV6-5
j_call: TRBJ2-1
cdr3_aa: CASSSGQESDEQFF

clone_size: many
d_call: NA
v_call: TRBV7-2
j_call: TRBJ2-5
cdr3_aa: CASSYRQQTQYF

clone_size: few
d_call: NA
v_call: TRBV11-2
j_call: TRBJ1-1
cdr3_aa: CASSRASGKDTEAFF

clone_size: many
d_call: TRBD1
v_call: TRBV7-2
j_call: TRBJ1-6
cdr3_aa: CASSSPSGGIYNSPLHF

clone_size: few
d_call: NA
v_call: TRBV6-2/TRBV6-3
j_call: TRBJ2-1
cdr3_aa: CASSSAGSLSGGIF

clone_size: few
d_call: TRBD2
v_call: TRBV5-1
j_call: TRBJ2-3
cdr3_aa: CASSSGLAGAGDTQYF

clone_size: many
d_call: NA
v_call: TRBV12-3/TRBV12-4
j_call: TRBJ1-6
cdr3_aa: CASSLFSQTPLHF

clone_size: NA
d_call: NA
v_call: TRBV12-3/TRBV12-4
j_call: TRBJ2-3
cdr3_aa: CASSLIGGTDTQYF

clone_size: many
d_call: NA
v_call: TRBV4-1
j_call: TRBJ2-1
cdr3_aa: CASSQDIPKTSHNEQFF

clone_size: few
d_call: NA
v_call: TRBV4-3
j_call: TRBJ2-7
cdr3_aa: CASSQGGRGSSYEQYF

clone_size: many
d_call: NA
v_call: TRBV24-1
j_call: TRBJ1-1
cdr3_aa: CATSDHHALTYSNTEAFF

clone_size: many
d_call: TRBD2
v_call: TRBV12-3/TRBV12-4
j_call: TRBJ2-5
cdr3_aa: CASSWRPGLAGETQYF

clone_size: NA
d_call: NA
v_call: TRBV9
j_call: TRBJ2-1
cdr3_aa: CASSVVEMDLSEQFF

clone_size: many
d_call: NA
v_call: TRBV5-6
j_call: TRBJ1-1
cdr3_aa: CASSAGTENTEAFF

clone_size: many
d_call: TRBD1
v_call: TRBV7-9
j_call: TRBJ1-6
cdr3_aa: CASSLGQSSYNSPLHF

clone_size: NA
d_call: TRBD2
v_call: TRBV4-3
j_call: TRBJ2-7
cdr3_aa: CASSQEAGLSYEQYF

clone_size: many
d_call: NA
v_call: TRBV6-2/TRBV6-3
j_call: TRBJ2-7
cdr3_aa: CASEEGGARYEQYF

clone_size: NA
d_call: TRBD2
v_call: TRBV4-1
j_call: TRBJ2-5
cdr3_aa: CANSPKERGKETQYF

clone_size: many
d_call: NA
v_call: TRBV7-6
j_call: TRBJ2-1
cdr3_aa: CASSFEPGTRGDSEQFF

clone_size: many
d_call: NA
v_call: TRBV4-1
j_call: TRBJ2-1
cdr3_aa: CASSQELASYNEQFF

clone_size: NA
d_call: NA
v_call: TRBV19
j_call: TRBJ1-6
cdr3_aa: CASSIDGGSGSPLHF

clone_size: many
d_call: NA
v_call: TRBV29-1
j_call: TRBJ2-7
cdr3_aa: CSVKQPPYEQYF

clone_size: few
d_call: TRBD1
v_call: TRBV24-1
j_call: TRBJ2-1
cdr3_aa: CATSDRTGAYNEQFF

clone_size: NA
d_call: NA
v_call: TRBV29-1
j_call: TRBJ2-7
cdr3_aa: CSVEDQAGEYEQYF

clone_size: NA
d_call: TRBD2
v_call: TRBV4-3
j_call: TRBJ2-5
cdr3_aa: CASSRSGGQETQYF

clone_size: medium-sized
d_call: TRBD1
v_call: TRBV6-6
j_call: TRBJ2-1
cdr3_aa: CASNPTGGSYNEQFF

clone_size: many
d_call: TRBD1
v_call: TRBV12-3/TRBV12-4
j_call: TRBJ2-7
cdr3_aa: CASSPGQGAVRGFEQYF

clone_size: few
d_call: NA
v_call: TRBV18
j_call: TRBJ1-1
cdr3_aa: CASSPFEDTEAFF

clone_size: once
d_call: NA
v_call: TRBV7-9
j_call: TRBJ2-7
cdr3_aa: CASRPGEGFDEQYF

clone_size: few
d_call: NA
v_call: TRBV7-9
j_call: TRBJ2-5
cdr3_aa: CASSLDPVGGPKTQYF

clone_size: NA
d_call: TRBD1
v_call: TRBV19
j_call: TRBJ1-2
cdr3_aa: CASTLSRGQNYGYTF

clone_size: NA
d_call: TRBD2
v_call: TRBV2
j_call: TRBJ2-7
cdr3_aa: CASSDGQGGNHEQYF

clone_size: NA
d_call: NA
v_call: TRBV11-2
j_call: TRBJ1-2
cdr3_aa: CASYGPGRDGYGYTF

clone_size: few
d_call: TRBD2
v_call: TRBV27
j_call: TRBJ2-1
cdr3_aa: CASKKGLADLHNEQFF

clone_size: NA
d_call: NA
v_call: TRBV27
j_call: TRBJ1-5
cdr3_aa: CASSLSSYSNQPQHF

clone_size: NA
d_call: TRBD2
v_call: TRBV4-3
j_call: TRBJ2-3
cdr3_aa: CASSQRLADITDTQYF

clone_size: few
d_call: NA
v_call: TRBV6-1
j_call: TRBJ2-7
cdr3_aa: CASSVEAFGEQYF

clone_size: few
d_call: NA
v_call: TRBV12-5
j_call: TRBJ2-7
cdr3_aa: CASGLVRTEQYF

clone_size: NA
d_call: NA
v_call: TRBV15
j_call: TRBJ1-1
cdr3_aa: CATSRDQGKSTEAFF